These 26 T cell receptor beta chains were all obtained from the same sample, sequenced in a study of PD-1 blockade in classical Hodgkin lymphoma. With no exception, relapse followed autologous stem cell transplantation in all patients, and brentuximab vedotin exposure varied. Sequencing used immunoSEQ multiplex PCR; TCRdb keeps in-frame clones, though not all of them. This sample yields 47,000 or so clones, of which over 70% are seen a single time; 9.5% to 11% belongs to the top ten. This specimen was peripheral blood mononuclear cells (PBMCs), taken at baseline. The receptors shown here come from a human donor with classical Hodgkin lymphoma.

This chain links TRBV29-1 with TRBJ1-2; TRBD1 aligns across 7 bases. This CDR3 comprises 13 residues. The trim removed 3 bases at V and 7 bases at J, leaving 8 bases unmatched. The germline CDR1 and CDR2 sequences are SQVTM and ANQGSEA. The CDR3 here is CSVDGGTGVGYTF. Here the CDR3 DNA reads TGCAGCGTTGACGGGGGAACAGGGGTTGGCTACACCTTC.

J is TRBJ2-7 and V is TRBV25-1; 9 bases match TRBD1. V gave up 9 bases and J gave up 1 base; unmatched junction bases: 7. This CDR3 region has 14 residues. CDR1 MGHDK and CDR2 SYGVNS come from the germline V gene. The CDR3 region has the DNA TGTGCCAGTGAGCTGACAGGGGGGTCCTACGAGCAGTACTTC. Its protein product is CASELTGGSYEQYF.

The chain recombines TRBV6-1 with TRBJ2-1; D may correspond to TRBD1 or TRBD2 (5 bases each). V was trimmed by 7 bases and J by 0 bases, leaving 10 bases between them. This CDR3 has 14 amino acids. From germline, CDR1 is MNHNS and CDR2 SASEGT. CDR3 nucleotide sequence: TGTGCCAGCACTGGGGACCGCTCCTACAATGAGCAGTTCTTC. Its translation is CASTGDRSYNEQFF.

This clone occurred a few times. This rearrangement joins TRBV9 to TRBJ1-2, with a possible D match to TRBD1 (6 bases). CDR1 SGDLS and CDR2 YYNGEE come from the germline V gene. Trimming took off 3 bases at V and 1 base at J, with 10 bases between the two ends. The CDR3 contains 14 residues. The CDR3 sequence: CASSAGQSNYGYTF. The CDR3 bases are TGTGCCAGCAGCGCCGGACAGAGTAACTATGGCTACACCTTC. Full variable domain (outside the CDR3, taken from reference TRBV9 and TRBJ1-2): DSGVTQTPKHLITATGQRVTLRCSPRSGDLSVYWYQQSLDQGLQFLIQYYNGEERAKGNILERFSAQQFPDLHSELNLSSLELGDSALYFCASSAGQSNYGYTFGSGTRLTVV.

The CDR3: CASSDNLVEPQHF. CDR3 coding DNA: TGTGCCAGCAGTGATAATTTGGTGGAGCCCCAGCATTTT. The rearrangement uses TRBV6-1 and TRBJ1-5; D not certain. Germline assignment: CDR1 MNHNS and CDR2 SASEGT. V was pared by 3 bases and J by 8 bases, with 11 bases between. The CDR3 has 13 residues.

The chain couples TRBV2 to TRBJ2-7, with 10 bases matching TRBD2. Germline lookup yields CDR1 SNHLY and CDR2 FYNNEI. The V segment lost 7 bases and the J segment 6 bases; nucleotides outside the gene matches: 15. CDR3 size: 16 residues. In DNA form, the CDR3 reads TGTGCCAGCACCCACCACTGGGCTAGCGGGAGTGGCGAGCAGTACTTC. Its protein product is CASTHHWASGSGEQYF.

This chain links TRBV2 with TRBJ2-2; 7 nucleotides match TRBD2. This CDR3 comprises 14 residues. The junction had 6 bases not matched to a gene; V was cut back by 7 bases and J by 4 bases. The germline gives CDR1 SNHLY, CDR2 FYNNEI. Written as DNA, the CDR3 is TGTGCCAGCAAGCCGGGAGGTGGCACCGGGGAGCTGTTTTTT. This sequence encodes CASKPGGGTGELFF. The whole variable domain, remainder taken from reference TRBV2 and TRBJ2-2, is EPEVTQTPSHQVTQMGQEVILRCVPISNHLYFYWYRQILGQKVEFLVSFYNNEISEKSEIFDDQFSVERPDGSNFTLKIRSTKLEDSAMYFCASKPGGGTGELFFGEGSRLTVL.

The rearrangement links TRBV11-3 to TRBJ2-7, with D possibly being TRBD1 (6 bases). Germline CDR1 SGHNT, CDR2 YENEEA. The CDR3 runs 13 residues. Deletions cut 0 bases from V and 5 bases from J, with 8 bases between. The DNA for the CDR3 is TGTGCCAGCAGCTTAGATAGACAGGACGAGCAGTACTTC. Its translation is CASSLDRQDEQYF.

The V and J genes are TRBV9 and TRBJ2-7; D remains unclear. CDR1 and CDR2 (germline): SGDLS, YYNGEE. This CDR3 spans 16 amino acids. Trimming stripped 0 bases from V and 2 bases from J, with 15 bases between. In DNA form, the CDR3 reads TGTGCCAGCAGCGTAGAAGCGACGGCGCGGCCCTACGAGCAGTACTTC. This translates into CASSVEATARPYEQYF. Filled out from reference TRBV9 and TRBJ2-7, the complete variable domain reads DSGVTQTPKHLITATGQRVTLRCSPRSGDLSVYWYQQSLDQGLQFLIQYYNGEERAKGNILERFSAQQFPDLHSELNLSSLELGDSALYFCASSVEATARPYEQYFGPGTRLTVT.

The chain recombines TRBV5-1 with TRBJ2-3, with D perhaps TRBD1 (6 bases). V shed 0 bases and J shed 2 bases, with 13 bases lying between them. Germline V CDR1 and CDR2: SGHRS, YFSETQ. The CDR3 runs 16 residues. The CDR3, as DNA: TGCGCCAGCAGCTTGGGGACAGTTGGGGACACAGATACGCAGTATTTT. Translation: CASSLGTVGDTDTQYF. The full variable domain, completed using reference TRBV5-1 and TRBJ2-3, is KAGVTQTPRYLIKTRGQQVTLSCSPISGHRSVSWYQQTPGQGLQFLFEYFSETQRNKGNFPGRFSGRQFSNSRSEMNVSTLELGDSALYLCASSLGTVGDTDTQYFGPGTRLTVL.

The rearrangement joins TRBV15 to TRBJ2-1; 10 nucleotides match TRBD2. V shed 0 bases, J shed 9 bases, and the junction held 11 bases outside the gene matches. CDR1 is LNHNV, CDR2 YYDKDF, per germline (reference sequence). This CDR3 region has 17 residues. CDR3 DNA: TGTGCCACCAGCAGAGATGGAAGCGGGAGGGAAGGAGGTGAGCAGTTCTTC. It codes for CATSRDGSGREGGEQFF.

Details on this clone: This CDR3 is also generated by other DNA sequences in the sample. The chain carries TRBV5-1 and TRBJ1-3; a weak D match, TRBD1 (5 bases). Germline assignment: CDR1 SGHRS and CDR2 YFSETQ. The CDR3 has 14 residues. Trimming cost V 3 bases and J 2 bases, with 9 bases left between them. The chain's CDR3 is CASSSGTAGNTIYF. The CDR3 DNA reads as TGCGCCAGCAGCTCAGGGACGGCTGGAAACACCATATATTTT.

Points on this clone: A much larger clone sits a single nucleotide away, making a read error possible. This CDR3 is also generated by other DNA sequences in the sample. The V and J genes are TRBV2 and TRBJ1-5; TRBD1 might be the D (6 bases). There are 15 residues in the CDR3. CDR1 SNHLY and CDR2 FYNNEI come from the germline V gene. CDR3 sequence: CASSGGGQTTQPQHF. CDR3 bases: TGTGCCAGCAGTGGGGGGGGACAAACTACCCAGCCTCAGCATTTT.

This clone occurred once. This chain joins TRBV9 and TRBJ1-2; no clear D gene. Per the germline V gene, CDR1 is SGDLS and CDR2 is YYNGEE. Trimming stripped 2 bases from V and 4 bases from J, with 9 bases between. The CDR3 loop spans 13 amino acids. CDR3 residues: CASSVYSGYGYTF. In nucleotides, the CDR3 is TGTGCCAGCAGCGTCTACAGTGGCTATGGCTACACCTTC.

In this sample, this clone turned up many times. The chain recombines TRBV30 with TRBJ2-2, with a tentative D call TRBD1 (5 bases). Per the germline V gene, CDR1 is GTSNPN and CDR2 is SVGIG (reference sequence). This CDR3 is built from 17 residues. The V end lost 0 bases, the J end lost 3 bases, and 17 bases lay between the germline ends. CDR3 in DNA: TGTGCCTGGAGTGTAAGGGCAGGGCCATCCTACACCGGGGAGCTGTTTTTT. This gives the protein CAWSVRAGPSYTGELFF. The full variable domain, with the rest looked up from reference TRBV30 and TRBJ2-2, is SQTIHQWPATLVQPVGSPLSLECTVEGTSNPNLYWYRQAAGRGLQLLFYSVGIGQISSEVPQNLSASRPQDRQFILSSKKLLLSDSGFYLCAWSVRAGPSYTGELFFGEGSRLTVL.

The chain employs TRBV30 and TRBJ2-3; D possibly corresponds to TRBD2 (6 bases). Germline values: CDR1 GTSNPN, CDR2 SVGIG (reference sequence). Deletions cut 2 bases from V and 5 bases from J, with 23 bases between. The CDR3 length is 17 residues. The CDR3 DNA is TGTGCCTGGAGTTCTCCCCGGCGGGGTCGGGGAAAAGATACGCAGTATTTT. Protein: CAWSSPRRGRGKDTQYF.

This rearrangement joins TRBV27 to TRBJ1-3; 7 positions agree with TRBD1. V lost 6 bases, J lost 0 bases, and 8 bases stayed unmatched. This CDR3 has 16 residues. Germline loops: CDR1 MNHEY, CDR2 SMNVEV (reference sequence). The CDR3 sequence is CASRATGSLSGNTIYF. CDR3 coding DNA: TGTGCCAGCAGAGCGACAGGGAGCCTCTCTGGAAACACCATATATTTT.

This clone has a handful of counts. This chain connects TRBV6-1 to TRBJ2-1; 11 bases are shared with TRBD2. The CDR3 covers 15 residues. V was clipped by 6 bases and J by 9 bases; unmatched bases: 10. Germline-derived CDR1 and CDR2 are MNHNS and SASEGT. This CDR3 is CASSLIAGGPGEQFF. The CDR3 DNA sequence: TGTGCCAGCAGCCTAATAGCGGGAGGGCCGGGTGAGCAGTTCTTC.

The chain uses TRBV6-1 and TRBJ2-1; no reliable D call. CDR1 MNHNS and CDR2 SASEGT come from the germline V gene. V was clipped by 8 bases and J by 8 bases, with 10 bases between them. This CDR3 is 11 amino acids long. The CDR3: CASRRTDEQFF. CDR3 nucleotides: TGTGCCAGCCGCCGTACGGATGAGCAGTTCTTC.

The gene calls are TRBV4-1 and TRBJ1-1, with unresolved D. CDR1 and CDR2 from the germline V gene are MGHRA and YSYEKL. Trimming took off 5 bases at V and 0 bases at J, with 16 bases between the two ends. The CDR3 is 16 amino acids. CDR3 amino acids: CASSKDPDGLNTEAFF. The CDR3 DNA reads TGCGCCAGCAGCAAGGACCCGGACGGTTTGAACACTGAAGCTTTCTTT.

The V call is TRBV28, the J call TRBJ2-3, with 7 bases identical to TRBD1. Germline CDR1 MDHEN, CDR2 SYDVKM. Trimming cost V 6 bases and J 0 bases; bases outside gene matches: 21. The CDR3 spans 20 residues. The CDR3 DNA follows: TGTGCCAGCAGCTCGCTTGGACAGGAGACCGTTTTGAGTAGCACAGATACGCAGTATTTT. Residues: CASSSLGQETVLSSTDTQYF.

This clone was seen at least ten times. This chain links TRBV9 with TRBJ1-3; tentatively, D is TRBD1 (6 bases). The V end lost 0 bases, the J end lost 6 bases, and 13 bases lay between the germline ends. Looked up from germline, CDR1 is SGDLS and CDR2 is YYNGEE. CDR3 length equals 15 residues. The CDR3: CASSVEGVTKNTIYF. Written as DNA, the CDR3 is TGTGCCAGCAGCGTAGAGGGGGTAACGAAAAACACCATATATTTT. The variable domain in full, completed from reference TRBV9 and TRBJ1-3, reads DSGVTQTPKHLITATGQRVTLRCSPRSGDLSVYWYQQSLDQGLQFLIQYYNGEERAKGNILERFSAQQFPDLHSELNLSSLELGDSALYFCASSVEGVTKNTIYFGEGSWLTVV.

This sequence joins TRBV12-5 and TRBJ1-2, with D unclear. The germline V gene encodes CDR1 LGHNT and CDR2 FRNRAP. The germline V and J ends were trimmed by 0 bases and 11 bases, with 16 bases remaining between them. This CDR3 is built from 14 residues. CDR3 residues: CASGLVPGPSDYTF. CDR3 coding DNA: TGTGCTAGTGGTTTGGTACCGGGCCCCTCTGATTACACCTTC.

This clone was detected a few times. The CDR3 protein is CASSPTGNTEAFF. CDR3 nucleotide sequence: TGTGCCAGCAGTCCTACAGGGAACACTGAAGCTTTCTTT. The J gene is TRBJ1-1, the V gene TRBV6-1, with D perhaps TRBD1 (5 bases). Germline CDR1 MNHNS, CDR2 SASEGT. Trimming pared 5 bases from V and 1 base from J, leaving 8 bases between. The CDR3 sequence is 13 residues long.

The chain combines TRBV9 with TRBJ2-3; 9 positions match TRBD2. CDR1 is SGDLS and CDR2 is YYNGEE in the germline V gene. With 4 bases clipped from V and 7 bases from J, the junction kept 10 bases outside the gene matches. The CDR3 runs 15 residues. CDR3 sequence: CASSPGGAGGHTQYF. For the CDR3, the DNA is TGTGCCAGCAGCCCCGGGGGAGCGGGGGGCCATACGCAGTATTTT.

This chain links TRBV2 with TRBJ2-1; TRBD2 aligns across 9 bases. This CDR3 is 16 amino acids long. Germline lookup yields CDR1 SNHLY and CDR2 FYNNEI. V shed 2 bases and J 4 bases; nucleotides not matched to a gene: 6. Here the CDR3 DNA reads TGTGCCAGCAGTGAACGGTTTAGCGGGGGATACAATGAGCAGTTCTTC. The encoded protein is CASSERFSGGYNEQFF.